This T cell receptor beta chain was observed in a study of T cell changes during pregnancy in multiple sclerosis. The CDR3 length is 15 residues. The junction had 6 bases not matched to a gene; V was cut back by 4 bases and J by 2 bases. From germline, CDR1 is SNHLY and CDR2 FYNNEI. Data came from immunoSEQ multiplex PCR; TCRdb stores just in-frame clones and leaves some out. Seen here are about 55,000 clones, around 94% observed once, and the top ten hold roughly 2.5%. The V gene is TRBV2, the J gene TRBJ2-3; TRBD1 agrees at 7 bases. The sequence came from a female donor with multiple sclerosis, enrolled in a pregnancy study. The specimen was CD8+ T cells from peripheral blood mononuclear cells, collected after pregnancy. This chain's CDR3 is CASSADRVTTDTQYF. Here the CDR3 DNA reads TGTGCCAGCAGTGCCGACAGGGTTACCACAGATACGCAGTATTTT.